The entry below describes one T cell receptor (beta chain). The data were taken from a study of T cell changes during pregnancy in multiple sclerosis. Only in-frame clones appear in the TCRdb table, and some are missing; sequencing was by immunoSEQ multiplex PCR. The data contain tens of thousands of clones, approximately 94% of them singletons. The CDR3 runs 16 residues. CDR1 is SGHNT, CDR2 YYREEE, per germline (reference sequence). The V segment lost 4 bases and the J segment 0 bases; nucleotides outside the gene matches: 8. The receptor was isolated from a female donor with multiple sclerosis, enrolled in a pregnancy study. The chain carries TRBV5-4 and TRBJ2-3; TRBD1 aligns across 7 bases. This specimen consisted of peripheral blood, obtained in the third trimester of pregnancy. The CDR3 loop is CASSPEPGQSTDTQYF. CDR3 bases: TGTGCCAGCAGCCCGGAACCGGGACAGAGCACAGATACGCAGTATTTT.